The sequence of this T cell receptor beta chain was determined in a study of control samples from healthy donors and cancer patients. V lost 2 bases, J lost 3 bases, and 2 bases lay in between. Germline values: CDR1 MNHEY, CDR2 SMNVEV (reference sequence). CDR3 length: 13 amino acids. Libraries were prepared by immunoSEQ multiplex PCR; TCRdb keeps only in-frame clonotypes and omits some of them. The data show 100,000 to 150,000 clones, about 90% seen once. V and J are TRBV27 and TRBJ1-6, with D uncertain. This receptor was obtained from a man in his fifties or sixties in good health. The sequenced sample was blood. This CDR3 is CASSLSYNSPLHF. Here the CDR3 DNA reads TGTGCCAGCAGTTTAAGCTATAATTCACCCCTCCACTTT.